Sequencing of this T cell receptor beta chain was carried out in a study of blood T cell repertoires in COVID-19. Study as a whole: Specimens from acute and convalescent COVID-19 originated in the United States, Italy and Spain. PBMCs, B-cell-depleted T cells, or T cells were the source of the cDNA or gDNA that made up the material.

Some clones are missing from TCRdb's copy, which holds only in-frame ones; the method was immunoSEQ multiplex PCR. Of about 130,000 clones in the sample, 79% were seen once. Trimming cost V 3 bases and J 5 bases, with 5 bases left between them. The V gene's germline CDR1 is SGDLS and CDR2 YYNGEE. This CDR3 is built from 11 residues. The genes are TRBV9 and TRBJ1-2, with unresolved D. The clonotype was recovered from a man between 35 and 55 years old with active or convalescent COVID-19. Sequenced material: peripheral blood. The CDR3 here is CASSGGYGYTF. DNA for the CDR3: TGTGCCAGCAGCGGCGGGTATGGCTACACCTTC.